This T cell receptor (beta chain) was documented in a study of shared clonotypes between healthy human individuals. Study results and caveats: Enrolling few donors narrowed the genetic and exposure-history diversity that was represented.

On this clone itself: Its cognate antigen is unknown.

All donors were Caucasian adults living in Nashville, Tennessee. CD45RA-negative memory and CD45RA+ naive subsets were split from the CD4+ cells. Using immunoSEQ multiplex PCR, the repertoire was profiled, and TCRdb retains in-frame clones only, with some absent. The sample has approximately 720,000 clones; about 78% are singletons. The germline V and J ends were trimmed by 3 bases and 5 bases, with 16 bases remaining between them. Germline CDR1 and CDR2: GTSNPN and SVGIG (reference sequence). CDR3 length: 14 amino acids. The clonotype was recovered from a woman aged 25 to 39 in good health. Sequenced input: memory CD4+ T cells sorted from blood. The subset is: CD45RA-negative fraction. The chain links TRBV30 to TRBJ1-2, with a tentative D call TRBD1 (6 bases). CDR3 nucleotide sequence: TGTGCCTGGAGCCGGGGGGCAGGCGAGTATGGCTACACCTTC. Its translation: CAWSRGAGEYGYTF. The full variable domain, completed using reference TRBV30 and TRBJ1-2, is SQTIHQWPATLVQPVGSPLSLECTVEGTSNPNLYWYRQAAGRGLQLLFYSVGIGQISSEVPQNLSASRPQDRQFILSSKKLLLSDSGFYLCAWSRGAGEYGYTFGSGTRLTVV.